The 30 T cell receptor beta chains given below trace back to one sample, sequenced in a study of post-analysis software for immune sequencing data. cDNA libraries for TCR beta contained unique molecular identifiers. TCRdb recomputed calls from the PCR reads with MiXCR, one row per CDR3 protein. The sample yields about 810,000 distinct CDR3 sequences, roughly 58% seen once. No antigens are known for them. General study results and limits: Compared with controls, patients had more of 4 or 5 TRBV segments, including TRBV5-6, TRBV5-1 and TRBV20-1.

The sequenced sample consisted of blood. These receptors all stem from a girl under 18 with multiple sclerosis.

V and J are TRBV29-1 and TRBJ2-5; D perhaps matches TRBD1 (6 bases). CDR1 and CDR2 from the germline V gene are SQVTM and ANQGSEA. Trimming cost V 2 bases and J 11 bases, with 18 bases left between them. The CDR3 runs to 13 residues. The CDR3 region is CSVERAGAMEQYF. For the CDR3, the DNA is TGCAGCGTTGAAAGGGCAGGGGCTATGGAACAGTACTTC. The complete variable domain, with remaining parts taken from reference TRBV29-1 and TRBJ2-5, reads SAVISQKPSRDICQRGTSLTIQCQVDSQVTMMFWYRQQPGQSLTLIATANQGSEATYESGFVIDKFPISRPNLTFSTLTVSNMSPEDSSIYLCSVERAGAMEQYFGPGTRLLVL.

The V gene is TRBV7-9, the J gene TRBJ2-5, with D tentatively TRBD1 or TRBD2 (7 bases each). V lost 2 bases and J lost 5, with 18 bases in between. The CDR3 length is 16 residues. In germline, CDR1 is SEHNR, CDR2 FQNEAQ (reference sequence). The CDR3 here is CASSLRSPGGGETQYF. CDR3 in DNA: TGTGCCAGCAGCTTAAGGTCACCAGGGGGAGGGGAGACCCAGTACTTC.

The V call is TRBV25-1, the J call TRBJ2-3, with D possibly TRBD2 on 6 matching bases. The CDR3 length is 14 residues. Looked up from germline, CDR1 is MGHDK and CDR2 is SYGVNS. V gave up 1 base and J gave up 8 bases, with 13 bases separating them. The CDR3, as DNA: TGTGCCAGCAGTGAATTTAGCGGAGGAGGTACGCAGTATTTT. This translates into CASSEFSGGGTQYF.

V gene TRBV29-1 combines with J gene TRBJ2-3; D ambiguous. CDR1 is SQVTM and CDR2 is ANQGSEA in the germline V gene. The CDR3 contains 13 residues. V was cut by 5 bases and J by 2 bases, with 11 bases left in between. The CDR3 bases are TGCAGCGTTTTGAGGCGGTTCACAGATACGCAGTATTTT. Translation: CSVLRRFTDTQYF.

This clonotype was seen only a few times. The chain recombines TRBV25-1 with TRBJ2-5; TRBD1 matches at 10 bases. The CDR3 length is 15 residues. Germline values: CDR1 MGHDK, CDR2 SYGVNS. The junction had 3 bases not matched to a gene; V was cut back by 1 base and J by 4 bases. The DNA of the CDR3 is TGTGCCAGCAGTGAATTTGGACAGGGGGGAGAGACCCAGTACTTC. Amino acids: CASSEFGQGGETQYF. Full variable domain (rest looked up from reference TRBV25-1 and TRBJ2-5): EADIYQTPRYLVIGTGKKITLECSQTMGHDKMYWYQQDPGMELHLIHYSYGVNSTEKGDLSSESTVSRIRTEHFPLTLESARPSHTSQYLCASSEFGQGGETQYFGPGTRLLVL.

CDR3 protein: CASSLDGGARQYF. In DNA form, the CDR3 reads TGTGCCAGCAGCTTAGACGGCGGGGCACGTCAGTACTTC. The genes are TRBV7-2 and TRBJ2-7; a weak D match, TRBD2 (6 bases). V lost 1 base and J 10 bases, leaving 14 bases between the germline ends. The CDR3 contains 13 residues. The germline V gene has CDR1 SGHTA and CDR2 FQGNSA. The variable domain in full, with the rest retrieved from reference TRBV7-2 and TRBJ2-7, is GAGVSQSPSNKVTEKGKDVELRCDPISGHTALYWYRQSLGQGLEFLIYFQGNSAPDKSGLPSDRFSAERTGGSVSTLTIQRTQQEDSAVYLCASSLDGGARQYFGPGTRLTVT.

The gene calls are TRBV7-9 and TRBJ2-1, with 9 nucleotides matching TRBD2. After removal of 2 bases from V and 6 bases from J, the junction contained 8 bases not matched to a gene. Germline values: CDR1 SEHNR, CDR2 FQNEAQ (reference sequence). The CDR3 has 16 amino acids. As DNA, the CDR3 is TGTGCCAGCAGCTTAAACGGCGGGAGGGCCGCCAATGAGCAGTTCTTC. Its protein product is CASSLNGGRAANEQFF.

The V and J genes are TRBV12-3 or TRBV12-4 and TRBJ1-2; tentative D call: TRBD1 (6 bases). This CDR3 has 14 amino acids. The V end was cut by 2 bases, the J end by 4 bases, with 11 bases between. The CDR3 DNA reads TGTGCCAGCAGTTTAAGGGGGATCGGCTATGGCTACACCTTC. Residues: CASSLRGIGYGYTF.

V usage is TRBV20-1 and J usage is TRBJ2-3, with 11 bases fitting TRBD2. The V gene end was trimmed by 3 bases and the J gene end by 1 base; junction bases not matched to a gene: 3. The CDR3 runs to 15 residues. Germline lookup yields CDR1 DFQATT and CDR2 SNEGSKA (reference sequence). CDR3 sequence (DNA): TGCAGTGCTAGTGAGACTAGCGGGGGCACAGATACGCAGTATTTT. It yields the protein CSASETSGGTDTQYF.

This clonotype was found a few times. The CDR3 DNA reads as TGCGCCAGCAGCAGAGACAGCGATAAACCGTACGAGCAGTACTTC. Its translation is CASSRDSDKPYEQYF. V and J are TRBV5-1 and TRBJ2-7, with TRBD1 as a possible D gene (5 bases). Trimming pared 4 bases from V and 4 bases from J, leaving 18 bases between. Germline CDR1 SGHRS, CDR2 YFSETQ. The CDR3 consists of 15 residues.

The chain joins TRBV29-1 to TRBJ1-1; a possible D gene is TRBD1 (5 bases). The ends were cut back, 3 bases at V and 4 bases at J, with 9 bases in the middle. Per the germline V gene, CDR1 is SQVTM and CDR2 is ANQGSEA. The length of the CDR3 is 12 residues. For the CDR3, the DNA is TGCAGCGTTGATCTGGGGGGCACTGAAGCTTTCTTT. It yields the protein CSVDLGGTEAFF.

The chain employs TRBV29-1 and TRBJ2-5; possible D gene TRBD2, 5 bases. Germline V CDR1 and CDR2: SQVTM, ANQGSEA. This CDR3 is built from 14 residues. Trimming took off 4 bases at V and 0 bases at J, with 12 bases between the two ends. The CDR3 nucleotides are TGCAGCGTTGGGCCCGGGATACACCAAGAGACCCAGTACTTC. It encodes CSVGPGIHQETQYF.

The V call is TRBV10-3, the J call TRBJ1-2; D is unclear. CDR1 and CDR2 from the germline V gene are ENHRY and SYGVKD. The V and J ends lost 0 bases and 4 bases respectively, with 12 bases between them. This CDR3 spans 15 amino acids. The DNA for the CDR3 is TGTGCCATCAGTGAGTCTGTACGACGTAGCTATGGCTACACCTTC. It is translated as CAISESVRRSYGYTF.

This chain links TRBV5-1 with TRBJ1-2; weak D call: TRBD1 (6 bases). Trimming shortened V by 3 bases and J by 5 bases, and 11 bases separated the two germline ends. Germline lookup yields CDR1 SGHRS and CDR2 YFSETQ. This CDR3 has 13 residues. CDR3 in DNA: TGCGCCAGCAGCTCCCCGACAGGATATGGCTACACCTTC. Protein product: CASSSPTGYGYTF.

This clonotype has just one count. The junction and the germline gene differ at one end; a read error may be behind it. The genes are TRBV15 and TRBJ2-5; D uncertain. The germline CDR1 and CDR2 sequences are LNHNV and YYDKDF (reference sequence). The CDR3 spans 13 residues. In DNA, the CDR3 is TGTGCCACCAGCAGAGATTCGAAAAAGACCCAGTACTTT. This translates into CATSRDSKKTQYF.

This clonotype was seen a handful of times. This chain uses TRBV27 with TRBJ2-1, with 7 bases matching TRBD2. Germline lookup yields CDR1 MNHEY and CDR2 SMNVEV (reference sequence). The CDR3 extends over 15 amino acids. V dropped 5 bases and J dropped 12; count of bases not matched to a gene: 16. CDR3 sequence: CASSTQETSTIRQFF. CDR3 sequence (DNA): TGTGCCAGCAGTACCCAAGAGACTAGCACCATCCGGCAGTTCTTC.

This chain links TRBV29-1 with TRBJ1-1; D is possibly TRBD1 (5 bases). The CDR3 consists of 14 residues. V gave up 3 bases and J gave up 5 bases, with 16 bases separating them. Germline V CDR1 and CDR2: SQVTM, ANQGSEA. The CDR3: CSVELQAPGTEAFF. DNA of the CDR3: TGCAGCGTTGAGCTACAGGCTCCGGGGACTGAAGCTTTCTTT.

This clonotype was seen a handful of times. This chain connects TRBV20-1 to TRBJ2-7; D remains ambiguous. The V end lost 2 bases, the J end lost 7 bases, and 18 bases lay between the germline ends. There are 14 residues in the CDR3. Germline values: CDR1 DFQATT, CDR2 SNEGSKA (reference sequence). CDR3 protein: CSARPVVGFGEQYF. DNA of the CDR3: TGCAGTGCTAGACCTGTGGTTGGTTTTGGTGAGCAGTACTTC.

The genes are TRBV6-5 and TRBJ1-5, with D uncertain. CDR1 and CDR2 from the germline V gene are MNHEY and SVGAGI. V lost 5 bases and J lost 4, with 9 bases in between. This CDR3 comprises 13 residues. The DNA of the CDR3 is TGTGCCAGCAGTACGGGTTTTAATCAGCCCCAGCATTTT. It codes for CASSTGFNQPQHF.

The chain links TRBV25-1 to TRBJ2-4; D is possibly TRBD2 (6 bases). The ends were cut back, 3 bases at V and 10 bases at J, with 10 bases in the middle. This CDR3 region has 12 residues. Germline-derived CDR1 and CDR2 are MGHDK and SYGVNS. The CDR3 sequence: CASSDGRWIQYF. CDR3 bases: TGTGCCAGCAGTGATGGGAGGTGGATTCAGTACTTC.

This clonotype appeared once. V usage is TRBV7-9 and J usage is TRBJ1-4; the match to TRBD1 covers 8 bases. Germline assignment: CDR1 SEHNR and CDR2 FQNEAQ (reference sequence). CDR3 length equals 16 residues. The ends lost 4 bases at V and 2 bases at J; junction bases unmatched: 6. The CDR3 region is CASSSGQGPTNEKLFF. The CDR3 DNA follows: TGTGCCAGCAGCTCCGGACAGGGTCCTACTAATGAAAAACTGTTTTTT.

This clonotype occurred a few times. The J gene is TRBJ2-3, the V gene TRBV27; 9 bases align to TRBD2. Germline loops: CDR1 MNHEY, CDR2 SMNVEV (reference sequence). The V segment lost 5 bases and the J segment 1 base; nucleotides outside the gene matches: 16. This CDR3 comprises 19 residues. CDR3 sequence: CASSPPKTSSGVCTDTQYF. For the CDR3, the DNA is TGTGCCAGCAGTCCCCCAAAGACATCTAGCGGGGTTTGCACAGATACGCAGTATTTT.

The rearrangement uses TRBV12-3 or TRBV12-4 and TRBJ2-3; 12 nucleotides line up with TRBD2. V shed 3 bases, J shed 0 bases, and the junction held 10 bases outside the gene matches. CDR3 length: 19 residues. CDR3 DNA: TGTGCCAGCAGTTTGGCACTAGCGGGGGGCCAGCGAAGCACAGATACGCAGTATTTT. Translation gives CASSLALAGGQRSTDTQYF.

This clonotype was seen a few times. V gene TRBV6-5 combines with J gene TRBJ1-4, with D unresolved. The CDR3 spans 15 residues. Trimming took 2 bases from V and 5 from J, leaving 12 bases between them. Germline V lookup: CDR1 MNHEY, CDR2 SVGAGI. The CDR3 region is CASSYGRLGNEKLFF. The CDR3 DNA reads TGTGCCAGCAGTTACGGACGACTGGGAAATGAAAAACTGTTTTTT.

The gene calls are TRBV2 and TRBJ2-6; D is perhaps TRBD1 or TRBD2 (5 bases each). The V end lost 4 bases, the J end lost 6 bases, and 10 bases lay between the germline ends. Germline V gives CDR1 SNHLY, CDR2 FYNNEI. The CDR3 consists of 14 residues. The CDR3 sequence: CASSAGRTANVLTF. The CDR3 coding sequence is TGTGCCAGCAGTGCGGGGCGAACGGCCAACGTCCTGACTTTC.

This clonotype was recorded at least ten times. The V and J genes are TRBV7-9 and TRBJ2-1, with 8 bases identical to TRBD1. CDR1 SEHNR and CDR2 FQNEAQ come from the germline V gene (reference sequence). This CDR3 has 14 amino acids. V lost 1 base to trimming and J lost 8 bases; unmatched junction nucleotides: 4. CDR3 bases: TGTGCCAGCAGCTTAGACAGGGGGACCGATGAGCAGTTCTTC. Amino acid sequence: CASSLDRGTDEQFF.

The V gene is TRBV7-8, the J gene TRBJ2-3; 9 positions agree with TRBD2. Germline CDR1 and CDR2: SGHVS and FQNEAQ. This CDR3 is 15 amino acids long. The V gene end was trimmed by 5 bases and the J gene end by 7 bases; junction bases not matched to a gene: 10. The CDR3 reads CASSPQGGGAYTQYF. The CDR3 DNA reads as TGTGCCAGCAGCCCCCAGGGCGGGGGGGCGTATACGCAGTATTTT.

The CDR3 sequence is CASSQDFGGGVSYNEQYF. The CDR3 DNA reads as TGCGCCAGCAGCCAAGATTTCGGGGGAGGCGTCTCCTACAATGAGCAGTACTTC. V usage is TRBV4-1 and J usage is TRBJ2-1; TRBD2 is a possible D gene (6 bases). The J call may be wrong; the DNA end is better matched by TRBJ2-7. The length of the CDR3 is 18 residues. Germline assignment: CDR1 MGHRA and CDR2 YSYEKL.

The chain recombines TRBV5-1 with TRBJ2-3; TRBD2 might be the D (5 bases). V was cut by 0 bases and J by 0 bases, with 17 bases left in between. The CDR3 is 18 amino acids. CDR1 and CDR2 from the germline V gene are SGHRS and YFSETQ. The DNA of the CDR3 is TGCGCCAGCAGCTTGGATCGGACTCCGACCTTGAGCACAGATACGCAGTATTTT. The encoded protein is CASSLDRTPTLSTDTQYF.

This clonotype was picked up one time. The chain uses TRBV4-1 and TRBJ1-2; 9 bases line up with TRBD1. The germline V gene encodes CDR1 MGHRA and CDR2 YSYEKL. CDR3 length: 17 residues. The ends lost 0 bases at V and 6 bases at J; junction bases unmatched: 11. CDR3 DNA: TGCGCCAGCAGCCAAGATCTAAGACAGGGGGAGTGGGATGGCTACACCTTC. Translated, it gives CASSQDLRQGEWDGYTF.